A selection of T cell receptor beta chains follows, all from one sample in a study of a mutant IDH1 vaccine in newly diagnosed glioma. This table comes from immunoSEQ multiplex PCR, and its TCRdb copy is limited to in-frame clones, with some not included. The sample gives roughly 25,000 clones, about 92% of which show up once; 1% to 1.5% is in the top ten. This specimen consisted of PBMCs, obtained from a glioma patient treated with radiotherapy, temozolomide or both. The receptors originated from a man aged 35 to 55 with glioma. CDR3s include the opening cysteine and the closing phenylalanine or tryptophan. Each record gives: V gene, CDR3 protein.

TRBV10-3	CAISESDSSTSNSPLHF
TRBV2	CASTYIPGDTNTEAFF
TRBV30	CAWGRGNTEAFF
TRBV9	CASSVDRAVSGNTIYF
TRBV7-2	CACGEQVGGKLFF
TRBV5-1	CASSLNTGQGNTEAFF
TRBV19	CASSSIDWGTALQETQYF
TRBV7-9	CASSLASGRGGSYNEQFF
TRBV27	CASSFQGLNEKLFF
TRBV10-3	CAISDVTGTEAFF
TRBV2	CASRAETGNNSPLHF
TRBV6-5	CASTDRQDQQTFF
TRBV30	CAWSVRDGYEQYF
TRBV19	CASSSFGGSSNQPQHF
TRBV5-1	CASSLKGASGVNTEAFF
TRBV7-9	CASSQGTSTDTQYF
TRBV6-5	CASRAPTGELFF
TRBV10-1	CASSEWIVANGEQFF
TRBV2	CASSEALYSDTQYF
TRBV7-9	CASSLEREEFEGEQYF
TRBV25-1	CASSTYGTVMNTEAFF
TRBV7-3	CASSLGRDRNTDTQYF
TRBV4-3	CASSTLQGSGELFF
TRBV2	CASSPPSGRETQYF
TRBV19	CASSIAGGRAFF
TRBV28	CASSLGGGGGETQYF
TRBV7-6	CASSLRTSGYEQYF
TRBV5-1	CASSLGSGLGVETQYF
TRBV4-1	CASSLRDTSYEQYF
TRBV5-6	CASSLGAEETQYF
TRBV6-4	CASSDSGQGRNEQFF
TRBV7-2	CASSLVAGPQPQHF
TRBV5-4	CASSRRDSGANVLTF
TRBV6-1	CASSEARQGEYNQPQHF
TRBV19	CASSIYGGGVEQFF
TRBV28	CASSLDSSYNEQFF
TRBV4-1	CASSPPVDREIVSGNTIYF
TRBV13	CASSFAGSPGNTIYF
TRBV9	CASSVDRGYGYTF
TRBV5-1	CASSHNRGLTETQYF
TRBV27	CASSTPAQNSYEQYF